These T cell receptor beta chains were read from a single sample in a study of shared clonotypes between healthy human individuals. Sequencing used immunoSEQ multiplex PCR; TCRdb keeps in-frame clones, though not all of them. The sample contains about 500,000 clones, 75% to 80% of which appear only once. The sequencing sample was made of PBMCs. These receptors were taken from a woman aged 40 to 49 in good health. Some clones in this sample may be carry-over from other donors' samples. Both conserved end residues are part of each CDR3.

TRBJ2-7 TRBV6-1 CASSKAAGGPREQYF
TRBJ2-2 TRBV11-2 CASSTVAGGTGELFF
TRBJ1-2 TRBV6-5 CASSYFKTGSLGYTF
TRBJ2-3 TRBV6-6 CASCYRGATPSDTQYF
TRBJ1-4 TRBV4-2 CASSQDGTGGNEKLFF
TRBJ1-4 TRBV6-1 CASSERQGDEKLFF
TRBJ2-7 TRBV2 CASSSGQGAFEQYF
TRBJ2-1 TRBV4-1 CASSLGLAGGPTYNEQFF
TRBJ2-5 TRBV7-9 CASSLAPSGYQETQYF
TRBJ1-4 TRBV7-2 CASSWGQGNEKLFF
TRBJ2-1 TRBV5-1 CASSSSGRDYNEQFF
TRBJ2-2 TRBV7-2 CASSWGNTGELFF
TRBJ2-7 TRBV13 CASSDWTAYEQYF
TRBJ2-7 TRBV15 CATSRVEQIIREQYF
TRBJ2-1 TRBV5-5 CASSRPGYNEQFF
TRBJ2-5 TRBV7-8 CASSQSPGARETQYF
TRBJ2-1 TRBV18 CASSFRGNEQFF
TRBJ2-2 TRBV5-1 CASSSIGTSGRKDTGELFF
TRBJ1-5 TRBV5-4 CASSTSTPGTGHNQPQHF
TRBJ2-6 TRBV19 CASTETDSGANVLTF
TRBJ2-3 TRBV4-3 CASSQNVAGTSTDTQYF
TRBJ2-2 TRBV2 CASSRDTVANTGELFF
TRBJ2-3 TRBV5-4 CAIAEGETDTQYF
TRBJ2-5 TRBV2 CASSVEETQYF
TRBJ2-1 TRBV11-3 CASSFPEGTGANNEQFF
TRBJ2-5 TRBV28 CASHSGGGGKTQYF
TRBJ2-6 TRBV25-1 CASSEPQGRGNGANVLTF
TRBJ1-5 TRBV6-5 CASSRQGGNQPQHF
TRBJ1-1 TRBV9 CASSVVTVVNTEAFF
TRBJ2-3 TRBV30 CAWRPGTGHSTDTQYF